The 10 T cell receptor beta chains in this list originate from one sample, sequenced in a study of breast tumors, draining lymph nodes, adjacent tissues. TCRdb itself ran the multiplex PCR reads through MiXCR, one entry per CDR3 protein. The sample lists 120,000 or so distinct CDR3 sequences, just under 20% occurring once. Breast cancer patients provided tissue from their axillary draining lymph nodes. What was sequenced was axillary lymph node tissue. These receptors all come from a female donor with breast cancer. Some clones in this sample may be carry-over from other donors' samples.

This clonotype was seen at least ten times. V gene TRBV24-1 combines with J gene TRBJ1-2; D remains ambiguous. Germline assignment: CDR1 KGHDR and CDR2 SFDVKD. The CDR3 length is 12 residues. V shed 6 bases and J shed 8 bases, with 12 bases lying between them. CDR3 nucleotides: TGTGCCACCAGTCTGGGCATCGGAGGCTACACCTTC. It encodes CATSLGIGGYTF.

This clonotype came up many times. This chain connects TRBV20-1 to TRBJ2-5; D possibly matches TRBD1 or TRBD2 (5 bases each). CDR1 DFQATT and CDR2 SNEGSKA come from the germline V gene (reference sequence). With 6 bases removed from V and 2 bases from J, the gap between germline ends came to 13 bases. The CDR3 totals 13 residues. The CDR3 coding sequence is TGCAGTGCGCGCCTGGGACGGCAAGAGACCCAGTACTTC. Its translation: CSARLGRQETQYF.

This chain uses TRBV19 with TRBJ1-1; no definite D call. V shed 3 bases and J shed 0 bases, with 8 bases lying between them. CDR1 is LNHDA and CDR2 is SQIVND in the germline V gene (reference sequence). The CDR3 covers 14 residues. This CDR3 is CASSIGFLNTEAFF. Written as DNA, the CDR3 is TGTGCCAGTAGTATTGGTTTTTTGAACACTGAAGCTTTCTTT.

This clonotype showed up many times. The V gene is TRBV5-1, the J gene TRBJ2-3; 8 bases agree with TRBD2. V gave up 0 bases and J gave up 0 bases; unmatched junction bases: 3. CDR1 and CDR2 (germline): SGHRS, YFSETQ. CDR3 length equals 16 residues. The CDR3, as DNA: TGCGCCAGCAGCTTGGGGACTAGCAGAAGCACAGATACGCAGTATTTT. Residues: CASSLGTSRSTDTQYF.

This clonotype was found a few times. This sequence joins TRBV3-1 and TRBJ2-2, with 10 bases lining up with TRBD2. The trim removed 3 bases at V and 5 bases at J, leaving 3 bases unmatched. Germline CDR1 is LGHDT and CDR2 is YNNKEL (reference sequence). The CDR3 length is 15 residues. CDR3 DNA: TGTGCCAGCAGCCAGGGACTAGCGTATACCGGGGAGCTGTTTTTT. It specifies CASSQGLAYTGELFF.

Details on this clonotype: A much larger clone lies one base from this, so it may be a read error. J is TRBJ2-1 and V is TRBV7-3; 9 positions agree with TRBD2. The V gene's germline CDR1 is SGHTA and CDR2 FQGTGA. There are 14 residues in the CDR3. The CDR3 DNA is TGTGCCAGCAGCTCCGCGGGGGGGGCCGATGAGCAGTCCTTC. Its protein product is CASSSAGGADEQSF.

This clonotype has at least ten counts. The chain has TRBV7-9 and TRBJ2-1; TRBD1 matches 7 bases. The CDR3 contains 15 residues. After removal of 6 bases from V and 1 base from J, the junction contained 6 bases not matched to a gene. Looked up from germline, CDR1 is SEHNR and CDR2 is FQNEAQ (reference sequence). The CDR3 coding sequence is TGTGCCAGCAGGACAGGGACAGTTTCCTACAATGAGCAGTTCTTC. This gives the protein CASRTGTVSYNEQFF.

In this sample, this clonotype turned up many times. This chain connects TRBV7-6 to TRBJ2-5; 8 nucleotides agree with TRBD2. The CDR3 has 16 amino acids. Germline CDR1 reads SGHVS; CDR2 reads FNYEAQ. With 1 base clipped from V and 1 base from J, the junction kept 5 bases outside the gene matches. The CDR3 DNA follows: TGTGCCAGCAGCTTAGGCTCGGCGGGGGGCCAAGAGACCCAGTACTTC. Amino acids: CASSLGSAGGQETQYF. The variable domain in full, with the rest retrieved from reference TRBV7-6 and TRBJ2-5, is GAGVSQSPRYKVTKRGQDVALRCDPISGHVSLYWYRQALGQGPEFLTYFNYEAQQDKSGLPNDRFSAERPEGSISTLTIQRTEQRDSAMYRCASSLGSAGGQETQYFGPGTRLLVL.

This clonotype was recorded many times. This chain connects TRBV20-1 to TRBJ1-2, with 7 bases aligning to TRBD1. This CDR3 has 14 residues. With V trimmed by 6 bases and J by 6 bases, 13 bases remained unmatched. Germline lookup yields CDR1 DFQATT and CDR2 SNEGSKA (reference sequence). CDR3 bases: TGCAGTGCCAGGGGTCGGACAGGCGGGGATGGCTACACCTTC. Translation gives CSARGRTGGDGYTF.

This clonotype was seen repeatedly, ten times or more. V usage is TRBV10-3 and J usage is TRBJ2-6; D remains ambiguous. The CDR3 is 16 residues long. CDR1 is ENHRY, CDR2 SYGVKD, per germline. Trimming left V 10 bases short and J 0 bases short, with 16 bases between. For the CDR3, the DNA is TGTGCCACCGCGAGTGGTAGCAACTCTGGGGCCAACGTCCTGACTTTC. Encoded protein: CATASGSNSGANVLTF.